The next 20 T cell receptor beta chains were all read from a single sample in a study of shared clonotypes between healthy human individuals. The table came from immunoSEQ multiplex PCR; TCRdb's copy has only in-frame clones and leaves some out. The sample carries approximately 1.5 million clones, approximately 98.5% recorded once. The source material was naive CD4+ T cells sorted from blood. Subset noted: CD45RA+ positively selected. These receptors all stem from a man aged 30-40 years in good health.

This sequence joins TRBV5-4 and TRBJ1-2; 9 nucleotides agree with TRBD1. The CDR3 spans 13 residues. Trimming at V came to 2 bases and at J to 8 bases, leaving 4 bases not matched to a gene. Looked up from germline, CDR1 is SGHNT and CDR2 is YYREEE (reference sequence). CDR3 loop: CASSLTGGRGYTF. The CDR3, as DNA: TGTGCCAGCAGCTTAACAGGGGGCAGGGGCTACACCTTC.

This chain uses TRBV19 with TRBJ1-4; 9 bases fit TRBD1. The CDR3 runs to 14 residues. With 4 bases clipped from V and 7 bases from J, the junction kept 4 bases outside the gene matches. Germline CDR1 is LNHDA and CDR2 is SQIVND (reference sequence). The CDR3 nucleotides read TGTGCCAGTAGTACCGGACAGGGGAGTGAAAAACTGTTTTTT. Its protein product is CASSTGQGSEKLFF.

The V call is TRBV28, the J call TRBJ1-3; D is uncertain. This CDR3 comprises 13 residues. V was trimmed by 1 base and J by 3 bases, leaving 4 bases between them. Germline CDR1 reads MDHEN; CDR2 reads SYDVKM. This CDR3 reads CASSLSHGNTIYF. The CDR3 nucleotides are TGTGCCAGCAGTTTATCACATGGAAACACCATATATTTT.

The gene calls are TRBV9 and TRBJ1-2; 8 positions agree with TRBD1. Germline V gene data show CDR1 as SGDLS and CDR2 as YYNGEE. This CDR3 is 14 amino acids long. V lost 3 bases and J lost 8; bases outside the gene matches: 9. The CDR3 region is CASSADRGGGGYTF. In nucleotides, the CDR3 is TGTGCCAGCAGCGCCGACAGGGGCGGAGGCGGCTACACCTTC.

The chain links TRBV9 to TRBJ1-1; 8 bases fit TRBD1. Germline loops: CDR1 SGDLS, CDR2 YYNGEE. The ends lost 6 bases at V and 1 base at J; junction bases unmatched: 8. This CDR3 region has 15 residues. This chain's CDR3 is CASTGPGTGNTEAFF. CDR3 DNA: TGTGCCAGCACCGGTCCCGGGACAGGGAACACTGAAGCTTTCTTT.

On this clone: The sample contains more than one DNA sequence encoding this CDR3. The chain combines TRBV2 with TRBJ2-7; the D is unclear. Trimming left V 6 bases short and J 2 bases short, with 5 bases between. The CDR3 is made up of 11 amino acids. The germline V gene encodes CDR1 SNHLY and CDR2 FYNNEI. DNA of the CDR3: TGTGCCAGCAGCCCCACCTACGAGCAGTACTTC. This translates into CASSPTYEQYF.

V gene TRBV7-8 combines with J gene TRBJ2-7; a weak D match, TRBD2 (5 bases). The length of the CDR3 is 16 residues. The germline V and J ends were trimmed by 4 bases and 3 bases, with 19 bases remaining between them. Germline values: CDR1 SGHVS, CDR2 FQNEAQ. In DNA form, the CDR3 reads TGTGCCAGCAGCTGGAGTAAAAGTAAAGACTACTACGAGCAGTACTTC. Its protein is CASSWSKSKDYYEQYF.

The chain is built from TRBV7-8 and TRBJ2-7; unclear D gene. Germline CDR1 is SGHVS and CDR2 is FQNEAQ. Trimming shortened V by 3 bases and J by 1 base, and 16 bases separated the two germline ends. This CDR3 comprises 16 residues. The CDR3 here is CASSFYSSQVSYEQYF. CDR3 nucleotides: TGTGCCAGCAGCTTTTACTCTTCGCAGGTTTCCTACGAGCAGTACTTC.

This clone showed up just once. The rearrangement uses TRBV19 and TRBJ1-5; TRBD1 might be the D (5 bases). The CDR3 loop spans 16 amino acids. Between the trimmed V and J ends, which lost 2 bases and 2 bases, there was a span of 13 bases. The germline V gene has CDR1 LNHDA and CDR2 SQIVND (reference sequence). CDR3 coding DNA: TGTGCCAGTAGTATATACGGGGGAAAGCGCAATCAGCCCCAGCATTTT. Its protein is CASSIYGGKRNQPQHF.

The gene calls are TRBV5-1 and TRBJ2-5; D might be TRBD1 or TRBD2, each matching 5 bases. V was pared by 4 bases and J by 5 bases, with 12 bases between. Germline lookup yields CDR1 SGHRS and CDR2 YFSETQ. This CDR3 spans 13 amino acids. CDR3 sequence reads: CASSVGTWETQYF. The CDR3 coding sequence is TGCGCCAGCAGCGTCGGGACCTGGGAGACCCAGTACTTC.

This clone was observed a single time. This chain's CDR3 is CASSSDSLDEQYF. For the CDR3, the DNA is TGTGCCAGCAGTAGCGACTCTCTCGACGAGCAGTACTTC. The chain carries TRBV2 and TRBJ2-7; D gene ambiguous. V lost 5 bases, J lost 5 bases, and 13 bases lay in between. The germline V gene encodes CDR1 SNHLY and CDR2 FYNNEI. This CDR3 has 13 residues.

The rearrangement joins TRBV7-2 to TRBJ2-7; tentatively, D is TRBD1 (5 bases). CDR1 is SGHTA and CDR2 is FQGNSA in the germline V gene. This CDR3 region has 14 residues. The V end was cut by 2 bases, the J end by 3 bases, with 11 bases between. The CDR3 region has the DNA TGTGCCAGCAGCTTACTGGGGCCGGGCTACGAGCAGTACTTC. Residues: CASSLLGPGYEQYF.

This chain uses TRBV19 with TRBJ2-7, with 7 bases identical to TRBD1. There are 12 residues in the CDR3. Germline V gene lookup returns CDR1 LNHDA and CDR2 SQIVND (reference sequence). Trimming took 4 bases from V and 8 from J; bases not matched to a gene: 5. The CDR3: CASSTGRGQQYF. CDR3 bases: TGTGCCAGTAGTACCGGAAGGGGGCAGCAGTACTTC.

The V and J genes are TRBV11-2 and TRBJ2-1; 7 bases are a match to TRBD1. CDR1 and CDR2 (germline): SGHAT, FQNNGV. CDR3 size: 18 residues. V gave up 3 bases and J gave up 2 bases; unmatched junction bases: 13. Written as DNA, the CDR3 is TGTGCCAGCAGCTTGATCGGAGCTTACAGGGGCCCCTACAATGAGCAGTTCTTC. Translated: CASSLIGAYRGPYNEQFF.

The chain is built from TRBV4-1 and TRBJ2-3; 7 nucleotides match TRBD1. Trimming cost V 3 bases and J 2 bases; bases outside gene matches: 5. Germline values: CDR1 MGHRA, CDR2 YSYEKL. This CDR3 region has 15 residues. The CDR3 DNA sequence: TGCGCCAGCAGCCAGGGACAGAGAACCACAGATACGCAGTATTTT. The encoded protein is CASSQGQRTTDTQYF.

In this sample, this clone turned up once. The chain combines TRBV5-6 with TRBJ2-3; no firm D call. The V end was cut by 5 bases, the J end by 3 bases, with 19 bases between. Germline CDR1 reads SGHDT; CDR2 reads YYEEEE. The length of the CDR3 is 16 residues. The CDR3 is CASSFPATRRTDTQYF. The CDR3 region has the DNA TGTGCCAGCAGTTTCCCGGCAACTCGTCGTACAGATACGCAGTATTTT.

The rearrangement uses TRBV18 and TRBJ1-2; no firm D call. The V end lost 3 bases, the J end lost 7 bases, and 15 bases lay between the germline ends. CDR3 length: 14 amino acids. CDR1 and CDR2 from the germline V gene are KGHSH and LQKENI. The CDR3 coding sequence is TGTGCCAGCTCACCTCCGGGGAACGGCTCTGGCTACACCTTC. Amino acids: CASSPPGNGSGYTF.

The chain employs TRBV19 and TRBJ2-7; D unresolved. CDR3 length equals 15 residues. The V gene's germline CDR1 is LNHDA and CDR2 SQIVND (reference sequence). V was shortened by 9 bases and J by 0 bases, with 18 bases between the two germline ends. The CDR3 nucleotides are TGTGCCAGCACTCCTAATATAGCTGGCTCCTACGAGCAGTACTTC. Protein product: CASTPNIAGSYEQYF.

The DNA for the CDR3 is TGCGCCAGCAGCCCCGGGACAGAGGAGATGTGGACCCAGTACTTC. This codes for CASSPGTEEMWTQYF. The chain couples TRBV5-1 to TRBJ2-5; TRBD1 agrees at 7 bases. The germline V gene encodes CDR1 SGHRS and CDR2 YFSETQ. V shed 4 bases and J 7 bases; nucleotides not matched to a gene: 13. The length of the CDR3 is 15 residues.

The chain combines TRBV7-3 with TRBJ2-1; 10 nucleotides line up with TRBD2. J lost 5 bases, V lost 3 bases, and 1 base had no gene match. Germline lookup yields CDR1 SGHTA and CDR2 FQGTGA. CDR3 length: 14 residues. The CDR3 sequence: CASSLTSGHNEQFF. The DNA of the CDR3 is TGTGCCAGCAGCTTGACTAGCGGGCACAATGAGCAGTTCTTC.